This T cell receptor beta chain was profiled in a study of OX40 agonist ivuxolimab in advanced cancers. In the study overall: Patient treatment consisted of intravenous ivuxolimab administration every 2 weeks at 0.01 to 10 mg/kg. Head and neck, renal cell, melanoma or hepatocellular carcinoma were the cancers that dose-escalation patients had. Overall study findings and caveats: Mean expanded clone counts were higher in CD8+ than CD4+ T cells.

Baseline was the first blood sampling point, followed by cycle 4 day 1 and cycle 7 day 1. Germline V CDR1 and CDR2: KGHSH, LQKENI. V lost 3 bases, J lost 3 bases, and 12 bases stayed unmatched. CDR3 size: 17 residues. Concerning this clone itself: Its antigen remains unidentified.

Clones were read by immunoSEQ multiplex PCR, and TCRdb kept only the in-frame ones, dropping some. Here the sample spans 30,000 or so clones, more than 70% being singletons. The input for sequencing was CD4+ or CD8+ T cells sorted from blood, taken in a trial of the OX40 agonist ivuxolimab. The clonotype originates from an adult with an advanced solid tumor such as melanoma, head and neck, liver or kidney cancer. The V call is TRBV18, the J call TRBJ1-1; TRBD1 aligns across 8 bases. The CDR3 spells CASSPPGQVLIDTEAFF. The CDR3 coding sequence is TGTGCCAGCTCACCTCCGGGACAGGTATTGATTGACACTGAAGCTTTCTTT.